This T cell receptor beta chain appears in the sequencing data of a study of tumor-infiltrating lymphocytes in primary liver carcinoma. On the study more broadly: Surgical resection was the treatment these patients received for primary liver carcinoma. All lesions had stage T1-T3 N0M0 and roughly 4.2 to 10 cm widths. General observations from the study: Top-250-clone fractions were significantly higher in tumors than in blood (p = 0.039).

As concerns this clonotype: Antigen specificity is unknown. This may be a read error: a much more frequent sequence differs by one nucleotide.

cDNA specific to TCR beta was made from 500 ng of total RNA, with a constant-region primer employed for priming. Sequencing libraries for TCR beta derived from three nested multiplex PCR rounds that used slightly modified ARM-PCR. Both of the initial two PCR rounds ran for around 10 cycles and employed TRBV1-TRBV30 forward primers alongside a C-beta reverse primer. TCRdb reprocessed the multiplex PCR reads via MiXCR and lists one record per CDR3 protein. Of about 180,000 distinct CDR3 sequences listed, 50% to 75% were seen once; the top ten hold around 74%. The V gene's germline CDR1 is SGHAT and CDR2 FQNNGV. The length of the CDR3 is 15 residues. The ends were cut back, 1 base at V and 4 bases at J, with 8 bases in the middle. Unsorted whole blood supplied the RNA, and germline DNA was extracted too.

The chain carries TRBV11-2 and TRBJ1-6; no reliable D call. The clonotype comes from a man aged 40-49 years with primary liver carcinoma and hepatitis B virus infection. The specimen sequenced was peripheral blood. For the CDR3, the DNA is TGTGCCAGCAGCTTAGTCCTGGGGTATAATTCACCCCTCCACTTT. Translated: CASSLVLGYNSPLHF.